This T cell receptor (beta chain) derives from a study of naive and memory T cell subsets. This clonotype occurred a few times. Its antigen is currently unknown. Per germline, CDR1 KGHSH and CDR2 LQKENI. V dropped 2 bases and J dropped 5 bases, with 7 bases sitting between them. There are 12 residues in the CDR3. An equimolar mix of two oligonucleotides served as the beta constant-region primer for TRBC1 and TRBC2. Nested alpha and beta constant-region primers with the SP2 primer drove four PCR rounds on ligated cDNA. TCRdb passed the UMI-ligation and nested PCR reads through MiXCR, listing each CDR3 protein once. The repertoire holds roughly 100,000 distinct CDR3 sequences, with about 10% as singletons. Study findings and constraints: Naive repertoires, especially CD8, held a few larger clonotypes, possibly memory cells re-expressing CD45RA.

CD8 T cells were positively selected from what remained after CD4 positive selection. The sequence was collected from a human donor in good health. Sequencing input: naive CD4+ T cells from blood. The rearrangement uses TRBV18 and TRBJ2-7; tentative D call: TRBD2 (5 bases). The CDR3 nucleotides read TGTGCCAGCTCACCATTCGGGGACGAGCAGTACTTC. Residues: CASSPFGDEQYF. The full variable domain, in which reference TRBV18 and TRBJ2-7 provide the parts outside the CDR3, is NAGVMQNPRHLVRRRGQEARLRCSPMKGHSHVYWYRQLPEEGLKFMVYLQKENIIDESGMPKERFSAEFPKEGPSILRIQQVVRGDSAAYFCASSPFGDEQYFGPGTRLTVT.